Reported below is one TCR beta chain. What it recognizes is unknown. Both 60 Vbeta primers and 13 Jbeta primers went into the PCR. Some clones are missing from TCRdb's copy, which holds only in-frame ones; the method was immunoSEQ multiplex PCR. The sample has roughly 120,000 clones, 79% seen once. The data stem from a study of cytomegalovirus exposure and HLA in healthy donors. Study conclusions and caveats: Most TCRs appeared rarely, but some public TCRs recurred in many donors. TRBV6-2, TRBV6-3 and other indistinguishable V segments were excluded.

The CDR3 length is 13 residues. Germline CDR1 and CDR2: MGHDK and SYGVNS. V lost 5 bases and J lost 6, with 8 bases in between. Sequenced: PBMCs. The sequence was obtained from a woman aged 18-35 years in good health and CMV-seropositive. The rearrangement links TRBV25-1 to TRBJ1-6; D may be TRBD1 (5 bases). Here the CDR3 reads CASSWGSNSPLHF. CDR3 nucleotide sequence: TGTGCCAGCAGTTGGGGCAGTAATTCACCCCTCCACTTT.